Sequencing of this T cell receptor (beta chain) was carried out in a study of vaccination and CD4 T cells after COVID-19. On the study more broadly: Convalescent donors were composed of six males and four females, of whom two were Hispanic. The stimulus for the cells was overlapping spike peptides derived from SARS-CoV-2, HCoV-NL63, HCoV-OC43 and HCoV-229E.

The Oncomine TCR Beta short-read assay sequenced DNA from cultured CD4+ T cells. Using its own MiXCR run on the PCR reads, TCRdb lists one record per CDR3 protein. The table has about 9,000 distinct CDR3 sequences, nearly 20% seen once; the top ten hold about 20%. This clonotype is classed as medium-sized. The antigen is undetermined. The treatment was: approximately nine-day PBMC culture with coronavirus spike peptide pools or control peptides (ViraFEST assay). Alongside 8 to 10 IU/ml IL-2 and about 9.1 ug/ml peptide pools, PBMCs were cultured at roughly 2 million per well. CDR1 and CDR2 from the germline V gene are MNHEY and SVGAGI. The CDR3 runs 16 residues. J lost 4 bases, V lost 0 bases, and 3 bases had no gene match.

The receptor was isolated from a human donor who had recovered from COVID-19. V gene TRBV6-5 combines with J gene TRBJ2-5; 12 bases match TRBD2. The source material was CD4+ T cells from blood, cultured in vitro, sampled after SARS-CoV-2 vaccination. For the CDR3, the DNA is TGTGCCAGCAGTTACTCACTAGCGGGGGGAGGAGAGACCCAGTACTTC. Protein sequence: CASSYSLAGGGETQYF.